This TCR beta chain was identified during a study of cytomegalovirus exposure and HLA in healthy donors (dated by TCRdb to about 2017). With respect to the entire study: An earlier analysis of more than 550 of the donors reported 276 Gb of sequence data and around 110 million unique TCR beta sequences obtained from 180 million or so T cells. Roughly 300 gigabases of sequencing data and approximately 80 million unique TCR sequences were included in an early release covering roughly 600 HLA-typed donors. Of the approximately 400 genotyped donors, 75% to 85% were placed in the genetic ancestry cluster associated with self-reported Caucasian donors. The study aimed to test whether cataloging public T cell receptors could reveal signatures of past pathogen exposure. Using immunosequencing, the study profiled T cell repertoires from about 620 subjects and related those repertoires to cytomegalovirus serostatus. Along with the roughly 700-subject first cohort, a separate validation cohort of over 90 different subjects was used. To predict cytomegalovirus infection status, the study brought together high-throughput TCR immunosequencing, statistical association of individual TCRs with disease status, and machine learning. A later analysis re-examined previously published TCR beta repertoires from 610 or so donors and added high-resolution HLA genotyping to investigate patterns of TCR occurrence. The later analysis used no new phenotypic data to find candidate immune exposures, relying instead on TCR beta sequences and their occurrence across donors. In an earlier analysis of several hundred of the donors, high-throughput TCR beta sequencing was used to judge whether each TCR beta V gene segment behaved as functional or pseudogenic. Donor age, sex, ethnicity and CMV serostatus were collected together with the repertoire data. A later genetic analysis used genome-wide SNP genotypes for about three fifths of the 666 donors, treating that subset as a discovery cohort. All discovery cohort repertoires had been generated on a single sequencing platform. Both class I and class II loci were covered by HLA typing, at four-digit resolution. Typing coverage differed by locus: A, B, C, DRB1 and DQB1 were typed in roughly 629-630 donors, DQA1 in about 560, DPA1 in over 600, and DPB1 in around 440. Roughly 5 DR-DQ haplotypes were handled as single units for association and clustering because linkage in the cohort was strong. Among a few hundred genotyped donors of the cohort, an average of roughly 240,000 unique TCR beta nucleotide sequences were sequenced per donor, around 20% of them non-productive. The full study reports these points: Because HLA typing was unavailable for some donors at each locus, only the typed subset was used in association tests. The authors suggested that the approach could potentially be generalized to other disease states and immunological phenotypes. CMV serostatus was the only immune exposure information available for the cohort. In a later analysis, the rate of TCR association differed among HLA loci, with DRB1 alleles having the most associated TCRs and HLA-C alleles having the fewest. Specific HLA alleles were associated with roughly 17,000 TCR beta sequences at a false discovery rate of 0.05 in a later analysis. An association between a missense DCLRE1C variant and V-gene and J-gene trimming of TCR beta chains was found in a later genetic analysis and replicated in an independent cohort. A later analysis reported that several top co-occurrence clusters appeared linked to parvovirus B19, influenza, CMV and Epstein-Barr virus. In an earlier analysis of 587 of the donors, most TCR beta V segments appeared in productive rearrangements about 87% or about 30% of the time, broadly matching IMGT annotations. In the study, around 150 TCR beta chains were listed as associated with cytomegalovirus. Cytomegalovirus status was reported to be diagnosed by the classifier with high specificity and sensitivity in both the original and validation cohorts. Across donors, most TCR sequences were observed very rarely, whereas some public TCRs were present in many individuals. Approximately 18 rarely observed V segments, including chromosome 9 orphons, were excluded from the earlier analysis of 550 to 700 of the donors because counts were too low. Roughly uniform sequencing depth across donors was assumed in presence/absence analyses, although this assumption may not hold. Only TCR beta chains were sequenced in this cohort, and the absence of alpha or paired-chain data limited detectable features. A later analysis found that most CMV-associated TCR beta chains appeared HLA-restricted, with HLA associations seemingly driven largely by CMV exposure. A further reported finding was that TCR beta sequences accurately predicted the HLA-A and HLA-B alleles for most subjects in the first cohort. A later genetic analysis reported fewer N-insertions in productive TCRs among donors in an Asian-associated ancestry cluster than the roughly 620-donor mean. The sequencing pipeline was judged likely to have produced a cluster of highly shared sequence variants as a technical artifact. Strong co-occurrence of HLA alleles, especially DR and DQ, made assigning TCR associations to individual alleles difficult. Some IMGT-functional V segments, including TRBV6-2 and TRBV6-3, could not be told apart with the 87-base-pair reads, so those segments were excluded. In a later analysis, HLA-associated TCR beta chains showed more clonal expansion and lower generation probabilities than non-associated chains that were equally common. Correlated functional status among segregating V segments might be attributable to linkage disequilibrium, but an unknown experimental factor could not be ruled out. A few of the identified cytomegalovirus-associated TCR beta chains were confirmed in vitro to be specific for cytomegalovirus antigens.

The library came from the immunoSEQ multiplex PCR assay. The multiplex PCR relied on a mix of 60 forward primers for TCR Vbeta segments and 13 reverse primers for TCR Jbeta segments. The CDR3 region of rearranged TCR beta genes was amplified from genomic DNA by a multiplex PCR assay. On the Illumina HiSeq System, the amplified TCR beta libraries were sequenced as 87-base-pair reads. The original methods were these. A later analysis counted tens of millions of unique TCR beta chains across the 666 repertoires, and roughly 11 million of these chains were shared by at least two donors. A nearest-neighbor algorithm error-corrected the raw reads and collapsed the reads into unique sequences, merging closely related sequences to remove PCR and sequencing errors. To assign V, D and J gene segments, CDR3 sequences were aligned to IMGT reference sequences. Each retained sequence needed at least a six-nucleotide match to both a V gene segment and a J gene segment. A rearrangement was called productive if the CDR3 had no stop codons and remained in frame with V and J, and every other rearrangement was called non-productive. Following IMGT convention, CDR3 was defined as the stretch from the second conserved V-encoded cysteine up to the conserved J-encoded phenylalanine. Sequences without an unambiguous match to a single V gene segment were excluded from the earlier analysis of approximately 600 of the donors. In an earlier analysis of about 590 of the donors, a V segment was called functional when productive rearrangements were above 56.7%, and segregating when the standard deviation between donors exceeded 5%. To diagnose cytomegalovirus status from the catalog of TCR beta chain sequences, a statistical classification framework was built. V and J gene assignment, in a later analysis, came from comparing TCR nucleotide sequences with IMGT/GENE-DB human TR gene sequences. In a later analysis, CDR3 sequences and most-parsimonious VDJ recombination scenarios were assigned using the TCRdist pipeline. In a later analysis, every TCR beta chain was defined by the combination of its CDR3 amino acid sequence and its V-gene family, and reads without a unique V-gene family were dropped. To address suspected cross-contamination and a sequencing artifact, a later analysis removed some 620 highly shared, low-generation-probability nucleotide sequences. A later analysis calculated a clonal expansion index for each public chain from normalized within-repertoire ranks of inferred template counts. In a later analysis, generation probabilities were computed using a VDJ recombination model fitted to out-of-frame rearrangements, and the results were checked against IGoR. In a later analysis, hypergeometric tests were used to score TCR-TCR, TCR-HLA and TCR-CMV co-occurrence, with a repertoire-size bias correction applied to TCR pairs. False discovery rates were estimated in a later analysis by permuting HLA or CMV assignments 20 times. A later analysis grouped co-occurring TCRs with DBSCAN, adding TCRdist sequence similarity when clustering within HLA-allele-positive subsets. Repertoires with fewer than 30,000 or more than 120,000 public chains were left out of co-occurrence clustering, as were a few repertoires with anomalous nucleotide sharing. Imported from immuneACCESS, the table was reduced by TCRdb to in-frame sequences with V and J called. These copies leave out some clones; in studies compared against another copy, an unresolved V gene accounts for under half, and the cause of the remainder is not known. That table is the source of V, J and clone size, and D and trimming were worked out from the DNA. Counted in this sample were 150,000 to 200,000 clones; roughly 80% of them appeared once. The ten largest clonotypes hold more than 5.5% of the sample.

For this clone: The antigen it binds to is not known. No clone much larger than this one lies a single base away; base qualities are absent.

In total, roughly 670 healthy bone marrow donors made up the cohort. Cohort members were all nominally healthy when sampled, although unrecorded immune exposures were likely present. The donor tested CMV seropositive and was one of the 289 seropositive cohort members. A peripheral blood sample was provided by each donor, and peripheral blood mononuclear cells were used for TCR beta sequencing. Genomic DNA extraction from the blood cell samples was performed with the Qiagen DNeasy Blood Extraction Kit. The germline V gene (reference sequence) sets CDR1 to MNHEY and CDR2 to SMNVEV. The CDR3 has 16 amino acids, counting the end cysteine and phenylalanine. The retained sequence is limited to the CDR3, 48 bases, with the frame set at the first base. Clipping removes 7 bases from V and 0 bases from J, with 9 as the unmatched junction base count.

This receptor was obtained from a man aged 30-40 years in good health and CMV-seropositive. The receptor chain draws on TRBV27 and TRBJ1-1, with TRBD1 identical over 9 junction bases. Input material: PBMCs. The CDR3 has the sequence CASTQDRGALNTEAFF. Read as DNA, the sequence is TGTGCCAGCACCCAAGACAGGGGGGCCTTGAACACTGAAGCTTTCTTT.